The 27 T cell receptor beta chains below come from one sample, sequenced in a study of T cell changes during pregnancy in multiple sclerosis (dated by TCRdb to between 2018 and 2020). Library generation was performed with the immunoSEQ multiplex PCR assay. Sourced from immuneACCESS, this table was stored by TCRdb with only in-frame sequences that have V and J called. A share of the clones is absent; for the studies checked, an unresolved V gene accounts for under half, and the remainder has no known explanation. For this sample the table gives roughly 59,000 clones, of which about 90% were detected only once. Clones ranked in the top ten supply roughly 1.4% of the sample. The sequenced sample was peripheral blood, obtained in the third trimester of pregnancy. The receptors come from a female donor in good health, enrolled as a control in a pregnancy study.

The V and J genes are TRBV5-4 and TRBJ2-7; TRBD2 matches 12 bases. The CDR3 covers 15 residues. J gave up 1 base and V 4 bases, and 3 bases lay outside the gene matches. Per the germline V gene, CDR1 is SGHNT and CDR2 is YYREEE (reference sequence). The CDR3 loop is CASSPTSGGSYEQYF. CDR3 sequence (DNA): TGTGCCAGCAGCCCGACTAGCGGGGGATCCTACGAGCAGTACTTC.

The chain couples TRBV15 to TRBJ2-1; tentative D call: TRBD2 (6 bases). Germline-derived CDR1 and CDR2 are LNHNV and YYDKDF (reference sequence). This CDR3 has 14 amino acids. V was pared by 4 bases and J by 7 bases, with 14 bases between. The CDR3 sequence: CATSIGGAGNEQFF. As DNA, the CDR3 is TGTGCCACCAGCATAGGCGGGGCCGGGAATGAGCAGTTCTTC.

This chain connects TRBV9 to TRBJ1-2; 9 nucleotides match TRBD1. The CDR3 is made up of 14 amino acids. After removal of 3 bases from V and 6 bases from J, the junction contained 6 bases not matched to a gene. Germline V lookup: CDR1 SGDLS, CDR2 YYNGEE. CDR3 bases: TGTGCCAGCAGCGACCAACAGGGGGCGGATGGCTACACCTTC. It yields the protein CASSDQQGADGYTF.

The rearrangement links TRBV28 to TRBJ2-5, with D tentatively TRBD2 (6 bases). The CDR3 totals 14 residues. Germline CDR1 and CDR2: MDHEN and SYDVKM. V dropped 5 bases and J dropped 4 bases, with 14 bases sitting between them. DNA of the CDR3: TGTGCCAGCAGTGCTTCTTTGGGGGGAGAGACCCAGTACTTC. Translated: CASSASLGGETQYF.

The V gene is TRBV19, the J gene TRBJ1-5; possible D gene TRBD1, 5 bases. V was cut by 7 bases and J by 4 bases, with 11 bases left in between. Germline V gives CDR1 LNHDA, CDR2 SQIVND (reference sequence). CDR3 length equals 13 residues. In DNA, the CDR3 is TGTGCCAGTACCGACGACAGAAATCAGCCCCAGCATTTT. Its protein is CASTDDRNQPQHF.

This clone was recorded once. The V and J genes are TRBV4-3 and TRBJ2-7; possible D gene TRBD1, 6 bases. V was pared by 1 base and J by 4 bases, with 17 bases between. In germline, CDR1 is LGHNA, CDR2 YSLEER. The CDR3 is 16 amino acids. The CDR3 spells CASSQVTGSWGYEQYF. The CDR3 DNA reads TGCGCCAGCAGCCAAGTTACAGGGTCGTGGGGGTACGAGCAGTACTTC.

The rearrangement links TRBV30 to TRBJ1-2; the match to TRBD1 covers 7 bases. This CDR3 has 12 residues. V was clipped by 6 bases and J by 4 bases; unmatched bases: 5. The germline gives CDR1 GTSNPN, CDR2 SVGIG (reference sequence). The CDR3 DNA sequence: TGTGCCTGTGGACAGGAGATCTATGGCTACACCTTC. It specifies CACGQEIYGYTF.

This chain joins TRBV6-5 and TRBJ2-5; weak D call: TRBD2 (5 bases). The CDR3 totals 16 residues. V was shortened by 0 bases and J by 3 bases, with 14 bases between the two germline ends. Per germline, CDR1 MNHEY and CDR2 SVGAGI. This chain's CDR3 is CASSYSKLGRKETQYF. For the CDR3, the DNA is TGTGCCAGCAGTTACTCGAAACTAGGACGGAAAGAGACCCAGTACTTC.

This clone has a single count. J is TRBJ1-3 and V is TRBV2; D not resolved. V lost 3 bases to trimming and J lost 0 bases, with 12 bases between them. Germline CDR1 is SNHLY and CDR2 is FYNNEI. The CDR3 spans 16 residues. CDR3 sequence: CASSDEVLLSGNTIYF. The CDR3 DNA reads TGTGCCAGCAGTGATGAGGTCCTCCTCTCTGGAAACACCATATATTTT.

V gene TRBV4-2 combines with J gene TRBJ1-2; D ambiguous. Deletions cut 4 bases from V and 5 bases from J, with 20 bases between. This CDR3 is built from 16 residues. Germline V gene data show CDR1 as LGHNA and CDR2 as YNFKEQ. Written as DNA, the CDR3 is TGTGCCAGCAGCCCTCAAACCGACACTGCGACATATGGCTACACCTTC. Encoded protein: CASSPQTDTATYGYTF.

The V gene is TRBV19, the J gene TRBJ1-2, with 9 bases that match TRBD1. The CDR3 extends over 14 amino acids. Trimming at V came to 7 bases and at J to 3 bases, leaving 6 bases not matched to a gene. Germline-derived CDR1 and CDR2 are LNHDA and SQIVND (reference sequence). The CDR3 is CASKKTGGYYGYTF. The CDR3 DNA reads as TGTGCCAGTAAAAAGACAGGGGGTTACTATGGCTACACCTTC.

The rearrangement joins TRBV5-1 to TRBJ1-4; D perhaps matches TRBD1 (5 bases). The CDR3 runs to 15 residues. Trimming pared 0 bases from V and 3 bases from J, leaving 9 bases between. Germline V CDR1 and CDR2: SGHRS, YFSETQ. CDR3 protein: CASSLAGSPNEKLFF. Here the CDR3 DNA reads TGCGCCAGCAGCTTGGCAGGGTCGCCTAATGAAAAACTGTTTTTT.

The rearrangement uses TRBV9 and TRBJ2-5; TRBD2 agrees at 13 bases. This CDR3 is 17 amino acids long. Trimming at V came to 0 bases and at J to 9 bases, leaving 11 bases not matched to a gene. Germline V gene sequence: CDR1 SGDLS, CDR2 YYNGEE. In DNA, the CDR3 is TGTGCCAGCAGCGTAGGAACTAGCGGGGGGGGCGCGTTGGCCCAGTACTTC. Protein sequence: CASSVGTSGGGALAQYF.

This clone was seen a single time. V and J are TRBV6-4 and TRBJ1-1; 8 bases are a match to TRBD1. The CDR3 is made up of 13 amino acids. The J segment lost 6 bases and the V segment lost 5 bases, leaving 5 bases of the junction unmatched. Germline V gene sequence: CDR1 MRHNA, CDR2 SNTAGT. The CDR3 bases are TGTGCCAGCAGTCCCGACAGGGGCTCTGAAGCTTTCTTT. Its protein is CASSPDRGSEAFF.

The V and J genes are TRBV29-1 and TRBJ2-2; D is ambiguous. Germline V gives CDR1 SQVTM, CDR2 ANQGSEA. The CDR3 has 11 amino acids. Trimming removed 8 bases from V and 3 bases from J, with 7 bases in between. In DNA, the CDR3 is TGCAGCTTCGCGGACACCGGGGAGCTGTTTTTT. Translating gives CSFADTGELFF.

This clone was detected once. V gene TRBV7-9 combines with J gene TRBJ2-7; D gene unclear. The germline V gene encodes CDR1 SEHNR and CDR2 FQNEAQ (reference sequence). CDR3 length: 11 amino acids. Between the trimmed V and J ends, which lost 5 bases and 3 bases, there was a span of 5 bases. The CDR3 loop reads CASSENYEQYF. The CDR3 DNA is TGTGCCAGCAGCGAGAACTACGAGCAGTACTTC.

A single count supports this clone. The chain links TRBV7-8 to TRBJ1-1; 12 positions match TRBD1. CDR3 length equals 18 residues. V shed 5 bases and J 9 bases; nucleotides not matched to a gene: 19. CDR1 and CDR2 from the germline V gene are SGHVS and FQNEAQ. DNA for the CDR3: TGTGCCAGCAGCCCTACCGCTTACTCCGGGACAGGGGGCATAAAAGCTTTCTTT. It encodes CASSPTAYSGTGGIKAFF.

CDR3 in DNA: TGTGCCAGCAGTGATACGGGTTTCACTGAAGCTTTCTTT. It is translated as CASSDTGFTEAFF. The rearrangement joins TRBV25-1 to TRBJ1-1; D is ambiguous. The CDR3 loop spans 13 amino acids. Germline assignment: CDR1 MGHDK and CDR2 SYGVNS. The V end was cut by 3 bases, the J end by 4 bases, with 9 bases between. Full variable domain (outside the CDR3, taken from reference TRBV25-1 and TRBJ1-1): EADIYQTPRYLVIGTGKKITLECSQTMGHDKMYWYQQDPGMELHLIHYSYGVNSTEKGDLSSESTVSRIRTEHFPLTLESARPSHTSQYLCASSDTGFTEAFFGQGTRLTVV.

The chain uses TRBV27 and TRBJ1-5; 8 bases map to TRBD1. The trim removed 5 bases at V and 6 bases at J, leaving 6 bases unmatched. CDR3 length equals 14 residues. Germline V gene data show CDR1 as MNHEY and CDR2 as SMNVEV (reference sequence). CDR3 sequence: CASSHGTGFQPQHF. As DNA, the CDR3 is TGTGCCAGCAGTCACGGGACAGGCTTTCAGCCCCAGCATTTT.

The chain is built from TRBV5-4 and TRBJ1-6, with D tentatively TRBD1 (5 bases). This CDR3 has 14 residues. V was pared by 0 bases and J by 9 bases, with 10 bases between. Germline values: CDR1 SGHNT, CDR2 YYREEE (reference sequence). This CDR3 is CASSLGQGVSPLHF. CDR3 in DNA: TGTGCCAGCAGCTTGGGTCAGGGTGTTTCACCCCTCCACTTT.

V usage is TRBV9 and J usage is TRBJ2-5; the match to TRBD1 covers 7 bases. Germline trimming cut 4 bases from V and 5 bases from J; bases unmatched to any gene: 8. CDR1 and CDR2 from the germline V gene are SGDLS and YYNGEE. CDR3 length: 14 amino acids. The chain's CDR3 is CASSPLTGLETQYF. In DNA form, the CDR3 reads TGTGCCAGCAGCCCCCTGACAGGGTTGGAGACCCAGTACTTC.

The chain recombines TRBV5-1 with TRBJ1-2; 10 positions match TRBD1. The CDR3 is 14 amino acids. V dropped 4 bases and J dropped 4; count of bases not matched to a gene: 4. Germline V lookup: CDR1 SGHRS, CDR2 YFSETQ. The CDR3 protein is CASSTGTGVYGYTF. CDR3 bases: TGCGCCAGCAGCACCGGGACAGGGGTCTATGGCTACACCTTC.

The chain joins TRBV27 to TRBJ1-1, with TRBD1 matching 7 bases. This CDR3 is built from 15 residues. Germline values: CDR1 MNHEY, CDR2 SMNVEV (reference sequence). The J segment lost 0 bases and the V segment lost 9 bases, leaving 10 bases of the junction unmatched. CDR3 region: CASGTAAFMNTEAFF. As DNA, the CDR3 is TGTGCCAGTGGGACAGCTGCTTTTATGAACACTGAAGCTTTCTTT.

V and J are TRBV11-2 and TRBJ2-7; 11 bases line up with TRBD1. The length of the CDR3 is 13 residues. J lost 9 bases, V lost 3 bases, and 4 bases had no gene match. CDR1 and CDR2 (germline): SGHAT, FQNNGV. CDR3: CASSLGQGGGQYF. The CDR3 region has the DNA TGTGCCAGCAGCTTGGGACAGGGGGGCGGGCAGTACTTC.

V and J are TRBV29-1 and TRBJ2-5; TRBD1 is a possible D gene (7 bases). Germline values: CDR1 SQVTM, CDR2 ANQGSEA. The V gene lost 3 bases and the J gene lost 2 bases, with 10 bases spanning the gap. The CDR3 has 13 residues. The CDR3 nucleotides are TGCAGCGTTGAGCCAGGGGGGCAAGAGACCCAGTACTTC. This translates into CSVEPGGQETQYF.

The V gene is TRBV7-2, the J gene TRBJ1-1; 11 bases are a match to TRBD1. V was clipped by 2 bases and J by 12 bases; unmatched bases: 5. Germline V CDR1 and CDR2: SGHTA, FQGNSA. This CDR3 is 13 amino acids long. CDR3 sequence: CASSLWGQGGTFF. The CDR3 DNA is TGTGCCAGCAGCTTATGGGGACAGGGGGGAACTTTCTTT.

This clone was seen a few times. V and J are TRBV5-4 and TRBJ2-2; 8 bases align to TRBD1. Per the germline V gene, CDR1 is SGHNT and CDR2 is YYREEE (reference sequence). V shed 3 bases and J 5 bases; nucleotides not matched to a gene: 3. The CDR3 runs to 14 residues. CDR3 residues: CASSYGQGTGELFF. DNA for the CDR3: TGTGCCAGCAGCTATGGACAGGGTACCGGGGAGCTGTTTTTT.